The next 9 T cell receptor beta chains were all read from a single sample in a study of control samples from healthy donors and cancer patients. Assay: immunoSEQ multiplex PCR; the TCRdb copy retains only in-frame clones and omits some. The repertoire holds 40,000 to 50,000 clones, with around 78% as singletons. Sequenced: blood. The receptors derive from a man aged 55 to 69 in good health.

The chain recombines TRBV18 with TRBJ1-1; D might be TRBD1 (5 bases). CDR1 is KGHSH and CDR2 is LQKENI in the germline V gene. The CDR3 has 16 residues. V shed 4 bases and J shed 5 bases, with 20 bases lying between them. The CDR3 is CASSRSLGEVSTEAFF. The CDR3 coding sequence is TGTGCCAGCTCACGATCCCTGGGGGAAGTTAGTACTGAAGCTTTCTTT.

CDR3 residues: CASSLGGIYEQYF. In DNA form, the CDR3 reads TGTGCCAGCAGCTTAGGGGGAATATACGAGCAGTACTTC. The chain recombines TRBV7-6 with TRBJ2-7; D is undetermined. The CDR3 runs to 13 residues. CDR1 SGHVS and CDR2 FNYEAQ come from the germline V gene. The V end lost 1 base, the J end lost 4 bases, and 8 bases lay between the germline ends.

The CDR3 is CASSQPGLADNEQFF. DNA for the CDR3: TGTGCCAGCAGCCAACCCGGACTAGCGGACAATGAGCAGTTCTTC. The V call is TRBV4-2, the J call TRBJ2-1; TRBD2 matches at 10 bases. V shed 2 bases, J shed 5 bases, and the junction held 3 bases outside the gene matches. Looked up from germline, CDR1 is LGHNA and CDR2 is YNFKEQ. This CDR3 comprises 15 residues.

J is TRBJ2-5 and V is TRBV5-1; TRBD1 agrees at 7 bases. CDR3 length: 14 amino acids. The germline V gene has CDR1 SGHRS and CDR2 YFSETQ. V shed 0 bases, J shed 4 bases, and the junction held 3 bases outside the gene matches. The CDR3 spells CASSLGGGRETQYF. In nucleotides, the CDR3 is TGCGCCAGCAGCTTGGGAGGGGGCAGAGAGACCCAGTACTTC.

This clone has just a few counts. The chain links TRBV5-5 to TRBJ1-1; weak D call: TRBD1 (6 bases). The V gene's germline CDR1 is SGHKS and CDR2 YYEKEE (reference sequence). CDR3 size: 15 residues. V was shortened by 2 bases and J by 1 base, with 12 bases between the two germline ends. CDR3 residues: CASSFGQTRNTEAFF. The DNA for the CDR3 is TGTGCCAGCAGCTTCGGACAGACCAGGAACACTGAAGCTTTCTTT.

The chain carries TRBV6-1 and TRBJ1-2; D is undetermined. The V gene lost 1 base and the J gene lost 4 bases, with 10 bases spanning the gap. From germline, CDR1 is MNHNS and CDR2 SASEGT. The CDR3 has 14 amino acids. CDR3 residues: CASSEGGRTYGYTF. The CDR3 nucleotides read TGTGCCAGCAGTGAAGGAGGCAGAACCTATGGCTACACCTTC.

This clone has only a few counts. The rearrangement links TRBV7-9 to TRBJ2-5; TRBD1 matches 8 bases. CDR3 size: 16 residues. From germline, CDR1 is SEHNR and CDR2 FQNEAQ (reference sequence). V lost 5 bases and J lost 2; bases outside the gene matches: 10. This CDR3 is CASSREDRAVQETQYF. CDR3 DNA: TGTGCCAGCAGCCGCGAGGACAGGGCGGTTCAAGAGACCCAGTACTTC.

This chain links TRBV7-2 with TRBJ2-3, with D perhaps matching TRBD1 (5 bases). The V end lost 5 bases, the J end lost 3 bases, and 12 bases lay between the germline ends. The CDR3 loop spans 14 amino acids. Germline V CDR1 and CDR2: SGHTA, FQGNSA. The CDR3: CASSPEQATDTQYF. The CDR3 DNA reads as TGTGCCAGCAGCCCCGAACAGGCGACAGATACGCAGTATTTT.

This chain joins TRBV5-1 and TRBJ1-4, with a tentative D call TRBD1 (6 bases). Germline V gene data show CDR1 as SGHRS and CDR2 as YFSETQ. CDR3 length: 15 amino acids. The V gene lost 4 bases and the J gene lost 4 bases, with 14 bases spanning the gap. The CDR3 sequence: CASSRNRAGNEKLFF. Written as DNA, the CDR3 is TGCGCCAGCAGCAGAAACAGGGCGGGTAATGAAAAACTGTTTTTT.